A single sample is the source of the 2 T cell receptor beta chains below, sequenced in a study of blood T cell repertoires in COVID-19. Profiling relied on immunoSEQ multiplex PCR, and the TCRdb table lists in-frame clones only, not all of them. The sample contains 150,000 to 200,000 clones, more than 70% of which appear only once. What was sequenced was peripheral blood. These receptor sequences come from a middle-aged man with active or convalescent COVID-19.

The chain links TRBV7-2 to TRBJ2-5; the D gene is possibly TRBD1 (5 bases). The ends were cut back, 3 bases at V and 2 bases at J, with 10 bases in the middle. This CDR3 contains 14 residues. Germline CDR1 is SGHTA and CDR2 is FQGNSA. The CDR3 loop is CASSFGADQETQYF. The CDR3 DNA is TGTGCCAGCAGCTTTGGGGCAGATCAAGAGACCCAGTACTTC.

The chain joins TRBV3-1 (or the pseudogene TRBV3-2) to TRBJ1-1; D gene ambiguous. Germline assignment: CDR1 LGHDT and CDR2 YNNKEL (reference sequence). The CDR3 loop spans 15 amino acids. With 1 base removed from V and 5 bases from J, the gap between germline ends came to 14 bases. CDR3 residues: CASSQGVGPRTEAFF. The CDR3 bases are TGTGCCAGCAGCCAAGGAGTGGGTCCCAGGACTGAAGCTTTCTTT.